These 10 T cell receptor beta chains were sequenced from one sample in a study of blood T cell repertoires in COVID-19. Clones were read by immunoSEQ multiplex PCR, and TCRdb kept only the in-frame ones, dropping some. Of approximately 290,000 clones listed, around 89% were seen once; the top ten hold under 0.95%. The sample consisted of peripheral blood. Receptors originate from a man aged 25 to 45 with acute or convalescent COVID-19.

The rearrangement links TRBV30 to TRBJ1-5, with D unresolved. The germline V gene has CDR1 GTSNPN and CDR2 SVGIG (reference sequence). This CDR3 has 12 amino acids. V was pared by 0 bases and J by 5 bases, with 5 bases between. In DNA, the CDR3 is TGTGCCTGGAGTGTACATGATCAGCCCCAGCATTTT. This encodes CAWSVHDQPQHF.

The chain joins TRBV11-3 to TRBJ2-3, with 7 nucleotides matching TRBD2. CDR1 is SGHNT and CDR2 is YENEEA in the germline V gene. J lost 3 bases, V lost 1 base, and 4 bases had no gene match. The CDR3 is 15 residues long. The CDR3 protein is CASSLGTSLTDTQYF. CDR3 nucleotides: TGTGCCAGCAGCTTAGGGACTAGTTTGACAGATACGCAGTATTTT. Looking up the rest from reference TRBV11-3 and TRBJ2-3 gives the full variable domain: EAGVVQSPRYKIIEKKQPVAFWCNPISGHNTLYWYLQNLGQGPELLIRYENEEAVDDSQLPKDRFSAERLKGVDSTLKIQPAELGDSAVYLCASSLGTSLTDTQYFGPGTRLTVL.

The chain links TRBV5-4 to TRBJ1-1; 10 nucleotides agree with TRBD1. The CDR3 length is 18 residues. After removal of 4 bases from V and 0 bases from J, the junction contained 12 bases not matched to a gene. Germline V gene lookup returns CDR1 SGHNT and CDR2 YYREEE (reference sequence). The CDR3 spells CASSPGGTGAWMNTEAFF. CDR3 nucleotides: TGTGCCAGCAGCCCAGGGGGGACAGGGGCTTGGATGAACACTGAAGCTTTCTTT.

The chain uses TRBV15 and TRBJ2-3; a possible D gene is TRBD2 (5 bases). V lost 5 bases to trimming and J lost 7 bases, with 10 bases between them. From germline, CDR1 is LNHNV and CDR2 YYDKDF (reference sequence). This CDR3 spans 12 amino acids. The CDR3 sequence: CATSSREYTQYF. The CDR3 bases are TGTGCCACCAGCTCTAGGGAGTATACGCAGTATTTT.

As for this clone: This sample includes further DNA sequences coding for the same CDR3. The V call is TRBV18, the J call TRBJ1-3; D is uncertain. V gave up 3 bases and J gave up 4 bases, with 7 bases separating them. CDR3 length: 13 residues. CDR1 is KGHSH, CDR2 LQKENI, per germline. CDR3 amino acids: CASSPSSGNTIYF. The CDR3 DNA is TGTGCCAGCTCACCGTCGAGCGGAAACACCATATATTTT.

The V gene is TRBV6-5, the J gene TRBJ1-6; 7 bases agree with TRBD1. Germline values: CDR1 MNHEY, CDR2 SVGAGI. This CDR3 comprises 15 residues. The V gene end was trimmed by 11 bases and the J gene end by 9 bases; junction bases not matched to a gene: 16. CDR3 region: CAHSQGGRGFSPLHF. The CDR3 DNA sequence: TGTGCCCACTCTCAAGGGGGCCGGGGGTTTTCACCCCTCCACTTT.

J is TRBJ2-1 and V is TRBV9; 8 bases line up with TRBD2. The CDR3 consists of 18 residues. V trimming: 0 bases; J trimming: 5 bases; junction bases outside the gene matches: 13. Germline assignment: CDR1 SGDLS and CDR2 YYNGEE. For the CDR3, the DNA is TGTGCCAGCAGCGTAGAGGGGAGTAGCGGGATACAGAACAATGAGCAGTTCTTC. It translates to CASSVEGSSGIQNNEQFF. The complete variable domain, with remaining parts taken from reference TRBV9 and TRBJ2-1, reads DSGVTQTPKHLITATGQRVTLRCSPRSGDLSVYWYQQSLDQGLQFLIQYYNGEERAKGNILERFSAQQFPDLHSELNLSSLELGDSALYFCASSVEGSSGIQNNEQFFGPGTRLTVL.

The genes are TRBV6-2 or TRBV6-3 and TRBJ2-5, with TRBD2 matching over 9 bases. This CDR3 spans 17 amino acids. Germline V lookup: CDR1 MNHEY, CDR2 SVGEGT. J gave up 3 bases and V 0 bases, and 8 bases lay outside the gene matches. In nucleotides, the CDR3 is TGTGCCAGCAGTTACTCCCGATTATCTAGCGGGAAAGAGACCCAGTACTTC. Encoded protein: CASSYSRLSSGKETQYF.

The rearrangement uses TRBV25-1 and TRBJ1-3, with D perhaps TRBD1 (5 bases). Trimming pared 4 bases from V and 2 bases from J, leaving 12 bases between. CDR3 length equals 15 residues. CDR1 and CDR2 (germline): MGHDK, SYGVNS. The CDR3 loop is CASSGGRVTGNTIYF. Here the CDR3 DNA reads TGTGCCAGCAGTGGGGGGAGGGTCACTGGAAACACCATATATTTT.

The V gene is TRBV16, the J gene TRBJ1-6, with D maybe TRBD1 (6 bases). The V gene's germline CDR1 is KGHSY and CDR2 FQNENV. V lost 5 bases and J 7 bases, leaving 12 bases between the germline ends. The CDR3 sequence is 14 residues long. CDR3 nucleotides: TGTGCCAGCAGCTCCAGACAGGCCAATTCACCCCTCCACTTT. It specifies CASSSRQANSPLHF.